This note documents a single TCR beta chain sequence. The sample comes from a study of patients and donors after allogeneic stem cell transplantation. The CDR3 spans 15 residues. V was clipped by 4 bases and J by 8 bases, with 18 bases between them. The germline V gene has CDR1 SGHRS and CDR2 YFSETQ. TCRdb re-called the RT-PCR reads with MiXCR, one entry per CDR3 protein. The data hold hundreds of thousands of distinct CDR3 sequences, with 16% observed a single time. The sequence was collected from a human donor who was either an allogeneic HSCT recipient or a stem cell or donor lymphocyte infusion donor (not recorded which). It is not recorded whose cells these are; they may come from a transplant donor. The chain links TRBV5-1 to TRBJ1-4; no clear D gene. The specimen was blood, either unsorted or a sorted T cell fraction (not recorded which). The chain's CDR3 is CASSLRTTPGEKLFF. The CDR3 nucleotides are TGCGCCAGCAGCCTACGGACGACGCCGGGGGAAAAACTGTTTTTT.